Following are 24 T cell receptor beta chains from one sample sequenced in a study of T cells expressing NK-cell markers. TCRdb reworked the 5' RACE reads into one entry per CDR3 protein, no DNA. The table lists 400,000 or so distinct CDR3 sequences. The sample taken for sequencing was blood T cells: a sorted CD56 or NKG2C T cell subset, CD4+ or CD8+ T cells, or bulk PBMC T cells (not recorded which). The receptors derive from a woman aged 45-60 years in good health.

The chain uses TRBV12-5 and TRBJ2-1. Per the germline V gene, CDR1 is LGHNT and CDR2 is FRNRAP. This CDR3 has 17 residues. The CDR3 sequence is CASGLAPTESSYNEQFF.

The chain is built from TRBV5-5 and TRBJ2-7; the D gene TCRdb calls, TRBD1, cannot be checked with no DNA. The germline CDR1 and CDR2 sequences are SGHKS and YYEKEE (reference sequence). The CDR3 runs 13 residues. The CDR3 sequence: CASSRMGPPEQYF.

The chain couples TRBV20-1 to TRBJ2-2; the D call of TRBD1 rests on TCRdb alone, since no DNA is present to check it. This CDR3 has 14 residues. Germline V gene data show CDR1 as DFQATT and CDR2 as SNEGSKA (reference sequence). CDR3 sequence reads: CSATGTPGAGELFF.

The rearrangement uses TRBV15 and TRBJ2-1; TCRdb designates TRBD1, a call that cannot be tested without DNA. The CDR3 has 15 residues. The germline gives CDR1 LNHNV, CDR2 YYDKDF (reference sequence). The CDR3 region is CATSRGQGSYNEQFF.

This chain joins TRBV20-1 and TRBJ2-3; TCRdb designates TRBD2, a call that cannot be tested without DNA. Germline CDR1 and CDR2: DFQATT and SNEGSKA (reference sequence). This CDR3 has 15 residues. The CDR3: CSATGGAGGTDTQYF.

The chain has TRBV20-1 and TRBJ2-3; the TRBD2 assignment by TCRdb is unverifiable without DNA. This CDR3 has 16 amino acids. Germline CDR1 DFQATT, CDR2 SNEGSKA (reference sequence). The chain's CDR3 is CSASKGAGVNTDTQYF.

This chain links TRBV3-1 with TRBJ2-5. This CDR3 spans 14 amino acids. CDR1 and CDR2 (germline): LGHDT, YNNKEL (reference sequence). CDR3 protein: CASSQQQFSETQYF.

The chain uses TRBV3-1 and TRBJ2-5; TCRdb picks TRBD1, but there is no DNA to check that call. Germline V gives CDR1 LGHDT, CDR2 YNNKEL (reference sequence). CDR3 length: 14 amino acids. The CDR3 loop is CASSQSGGSPTQYF.

CDR3 residues: CASSKVSGRSRNEQFF. The chain uses TRBV11-2 and TRBJ2-1; TCRdb reports TRBD2, a call that lacks DNA to check it against. This CDR3 is 16 amino acids long. Germline lookup yields CDR1 SGHAT and CDR2 FQNNGV.

The chain couples TRBV28 to TRBJ2-1. This CDR3 comprises 14 residues. Germline lookup yields CDR1 MDHEN and CDR2 SYDVKM. CDR3 sequence reads: CASSSPMEYNEQFF.

This chain joins TRBV6-6 and TRBJ2-2. CDR3 size: 15 residues. CDR1 and CDR2 from the germline V gene are MNHNY and SVGAGI (reference sequence). The chain's CDR3 is CASSYSGQNTGELFF.

The chain combines TRBV29-1 with TRBJ2-5. Germline lookup yields CDR1 SQVTM and CDR2 ANQGSEA. This CDR3 has 11 residues. The CDR3 region is CSVEMGLTQYF.

J is TRBJ2-3 and V is TRBV6-1; TCRdb names TRBD1, which stays unverified in the absence of DNA. Germline V gene data show CDR1 as MNHNS and CDR2 as SASEGT. This CDR3 is built from 14 residues. CDR3 region: CASRGGSGTDTQYF.

The chain uses TRBV18 and TRBJ2-2; checking the TCRdb D call of TRBD1 is not possible without DNA. Germline CDR1 reads KGHSH; CDR2 reads LQKENI. The CDR3 has 12 amino acids. CDR3 protein: CASSPRAGELFF.

The chain links TRBV2 to TRBJ2-5; no DNA is available, so the TRBD2 call from TCRdb remains unchecked. Per germline, CDR1 SNHLY and CDR2 FYNNEI. The CDR3 is 13 amino acids. The CDR3 is CASLPTSGETQYF.

J is TRBJ2-5 and V is TRBV12-3 or TRBV12-4; TCRdb names TRBD1, which stays unverified in the absence of DNA. The CDR3 is 14 amino acids. The CDR3 protein is CASSLGTAGGTQYF.

This chain uses TRBV24-1 with TRBJ2-6; TCRdb picks TRBD2, but there is no DNA to check that call. This CDR3 region has 15 residues. Germline assignment: CDR1 KGHDR and CDR2 SFDVKD. CDR3 region: CATSGTDSGANVLTF.

The J gene is TRBJ1-4, the V gene TRBV7-9; TCRdb lists TRBD1, though no DNA is available to test this call. Looked up from germline, CDR1 is SEHNR and CDR2 is FQNEAQ (reference sequence). This CDR3 region has 13 residues. The CDR3 protein is CASSLRGEEKLFF.

The chain uses TRBV6-5 and TRBJ2-1; the TCRdb D gene call, TRBD2, has no DNA to confirm it. Germline V gene lookup returns CDR1 MNHEY and CDR2 SVGAGI. The CDR3 totals 15 residues. This CDR3 reads CASSLGQALNNEQFF.

The chain links TRBV3-1 to TRBJ2-5; checking the TCRdb D call of TRBD2 is not possible without DNA. Germline lookup yields CDR1 LGHDT and CDR2 YNNKEL (reference sequence). The CDR3 contains 15 residues. The CDR3 here is CASSPGLAEQETQYF.

This sequence joins TRBV20-1 and TRBJ2-1; TCRdb names TRBD1, which stays unverified in the absence of DNA. Germline CDR1 and CDR2: DFQATT and SNEGSKA (reference sequence). The CDR3 extends over 15 amino acids. The CDR3 spells CSARSRGENSPEQFF.

This CDR3 reads CASSVEGGSEQPQHF. The chain employs TRBV9 and TRBJ1-5. Germline-derived CDR1 and CDR2 are SGDLS and YYNGEE. The CDR3 loop spans 15 amino acids.

The chain has TRBV20-1 and TRBJ1-4; TCRdb lists TRBD1, though no DNA is available to test this call. CDR1 and CDR2 (germline): DFQATT, SNEGSKA (reference sequence). CDR3 size: 13 residues. The CDR3 sequence is CSATGTLNEKLFF.

V gene TRBV5-1 combines with J gene TRBJ2-1; TCRdb's D call of TRBD2 is untestable without DNA. Germline-derived CDR1 and CDR2 are SGHRS and YFSETQ. The CDR3 has 17 residues. The CDR3 protein is CASSFQVAGLHSNEQFF.